This TCR beta chain was sequenced during a study of graft-versus-host responses after intestinal transplantation (dated by TCRdb to about 2021). Study-wide context: Recipients received multivisceral, liver-intestinal, or isolated intestinal transplants. Bulk TCR-beta CDR3 sequencing was used to track graft-versus-host and host-versus-graft alloreactive T cell clones in the graft, circulation and bone marrow after intestinal transplantation. Rather than being sequenced by the commercial service, samples from a few later patients were sequenced in-house on an Illumina MiSeq and processed with MiXCR. The cohort enrolled about two dozen intestinal transplant recipients including one retransplant, and a few patients lacking pretransplant specimens were excluded. Alloreactive clones were identified by sequencing pre-transplant mixed lymphocyte reaction products and comparing these products with unstimulated pre-transplant donor and recipient T cells. Every recipient was given anti-thymocyte globulin induction, followed by roughly 3 years of maintenance tacrolimus and steroids. A peak of at least 4% donor T cells among recipient peripheral blood mononuclear cells was the definition used for donor T cell macrochimerism. Summary of the overall study and its limitations: GvH clones were found in recipient bone marrow, and some of the GvH clones appeared earlier in ileal mucosa or blood, which is consistent with an intestinal mucosal origin. The relatively low number and heterogeneity of intestinal transplant patients limited the conclusions. In the allografts of patients with donor T cell macrochimerism, GvH to HvG T cell clonal ratios were high. Early after transplant, peak levels of circulating GvH clones were found to be associated with declines in HvG clones.

The time point label here, explained by the study, means: cells obtained before transplantation from donor or recipient. CD3+CD4+ and CD3+CD8+ populations were FACS-sorted from unstimulated pre-transplant donor and recipient cells taken from spleen or lymph nodes. The library was produced with the immunoSEQ multiplex PCR assay. For most patients, genomic DNA was isolated using the Qiagen DNeasy Blood and Tissue Kit and was shipped frozen to Adaptive Biotechnologies for TCR sequencing. For most patients, genomic DNA was subjected to high-throughput TCR-beta CDR3 sequencing by Adaptive Biotechnologies. Per the authors' processing: Adaptive's ImmunoSEQ software supplied the TCR sequencing data for 15 to 20 patients, while MiXCR and VDJtools were used to process a few other patients. To correct CD4 versus CD8 sorting errors, sequences present in both subsets at a frequency ratio below 5:1 were removed. CDR3 nucleotide sequences shared between donor and recipient were removed because their origin could not be assigned. To count as alloreactive, a clone needed at least 2-fold expansion over unstimulated cells and a minimum CFSE-low frequency of 0.002% (template counts) or 0.001% (read counts). A clone was considered mappable if detected in the sequenced pre-transplant spleen, lymph node, or MLR CFSE-low populations of the donor or recipient. Cumulative frequency of alloreactive clones was calculated as a percentage of all sequences weighted by copy number. Imported from immuneACCESS, the table was reduced by TCRdb to in-frame sequences with V and J called. These copies leave out some clones; in studies compared against another copy, an unresolved V gene accounts for under half, and the cause of the remainder is not known. The DNA gave D and trimming, while V, J and clone size come from that table. Counted in this sample were under 85,000 clones; approximately 96% of them appeared once. The biggest ten clones account for around 0.56% of the sample.

A word on this clone: This receptor's antigen is unknown. No much larger clonotype is one base removed from it; base qualities were not supplied.

This TCR came from a human donor who received an intestinal transplant. The material sequenced was unstimulated CD8+ T cells sorted from spleen or lymph node cells, taken before intestinal transplant.

The CDR3 sequence is CASSPPGQGSPYEQYF. The DNA sequence is TGTGCCAGCTCACCACCGGGACAGGGGAGTCCTTACGAGCAGTACTTC. The chain joins TRBV18 to TRBJ2-5, with 10 bases matching TRBD1. The DNA end is more similar to TRBJ2-7, so the J call may be wrong. CDR1 and CDR2, looked up from the germline V gene, are KGHSH and LQKENI. The CDR3 holds 16 amino acids from the cysteine to the phenylalanine. CDR3 DNA is the only sequence kept; it has 48 bases, read in frame from the first base.